This TCR beta chain was observed in a study of blood T cells in healthy people across ages. The wider study: Per two T cells, about one barcoded beta molecule was captured through template switching. The study's findings and limits: Higher diversity, along with more naive CD4+ cells, distinguished long-lived donors from aged donors.

They isolated at least 7 million PBMCs from each sample. A second about 6 to 12 cycle PCR used barcoded and J-beta primers. With 12 random nucleotides, a template-switch adaptor tagged each individual cDNA molecule. TCRdb re-called the 5' RACE reads with MiXCR, one entry per CDR3 protein. The sample carries 1.5 million to 2 million distinct CDR3 sequences, 49% recorded once. This clonotype has a handful of counts. Its antigen is unknown. The junction had 9 bases not matched to a gene; V was cut back by 4 bases and J by 5 bases. Germline-derived CDR1 and CDR2 are LGHDT and YNNKEL (reference sequence). The CDR3 has 15 residues.

This clonotype was sampled from a woman between 40 and 55 years old in good health. Sequencing was performed on blood. The chain employs TRBV3-1 and TRBJ2-5; the match to TRBD1 covers 8 bases. The CDR3 loop is CASSPQGAPRETQYF. The CDR3 coding sequence is TGTGCCAGCAGCCCTCAGGGGGCGCCCCGCGAGACCCAGTACTTC.